Listed here are 26 T cell receptor beta chains from one sample, sequenced in a study of cytomegalovirus exposure and HLA in healthy donors. The PCR was carried out with 60 Vbeta primers and 13 Jbeta primers. Sequencing was performed with immunoSEQ multiplex PCR; in TCRdb, only in-frame clones are kept and a portion is missing. The sample lists just over 200,000 clones; 70% were seen once. Sequences were obtained from PBMCs. The receptor source for this set is a man aged 40-49 years in good health and CMV-seropositive.

This rearrangement joins TRBV5-6 to TRBJ1-4, with 7 bases matching TRBD1. Unmatched junction bases numbered 3, after V lost 0 bases and J lost 7 bases. CDR1 and CDR2 (germline): SGHDT, YYEEEE. The CDR3 runs 14 residues. The CDR3 nucleotides are TGTGCCAGCAGCTTGGCAACAGGGGCTGAAAAACTGTTTTTT. As protein: CASSLATGAEKLFF.

Points on this clone: It is unclear where the CDR3 begins or ends on the DNA, so no DNA is shown, and the CDR3 is as TCRdb lists it. The same CDR3 arises from other DNA sequences in this sample as well. The CDR3 spells CASSLVGQGNTEAFF. The V call is TRBV7-9, the J call TRBJ1-1; TRBD1, the D gene given by the table, was not confirmed from the DNA. The CDR3 region is 15 residues in length, termini included. Germline-derived CDR1 and CDR2 are SEHNR and FQNEAQ (reference sequence).

The chain is built from TRBV6-9 and TRBJ2-5, with 9 positions matching TRBD1. With 4 bases clipped from V and 2 bases from J, the junction kept 14 bases outside the gene matches. Germline V lookup: CDR1 MNHGY, CDR2 SVAAGI. The CDR3 is 18 amino acids. The CDR3 reads CASSWDRVYGAGQETQYF. The CDR3 coding sequence is TGTGCCAGCAGTTGGGACAGGGTATACGGTGCTGGACAAGAGACCCAGTACTTC.

The V gene is TRBV7-2, the J gene TRBJ2-3, with TRBD1 matching over 9 bases. Trimming removed 5 bases from V and 3 bases from J; junction bases left unmatched: 9. Germline V lookup: CDR1 SGHTA, CDR2 FQGNSA. CDR3 length: 16 residues. CDR3 sequence: CASSPKTGGWTDTQYF. The DNA of the CDR3 is TGTGCCAGCAGCCCAAAGACAGGGGGATGGACAGATACGCAGTATTTT. The full variable domain, completed using reference TRBV7-2 and TRBJ2-3, is GAGVSQSPSNKVTEKGKDVELRCDPISGHTALYWYRQSLGQGLEFLIYFQGNSAPDKSGLPSDRFSAERTGGSVSTLTIQRTQQEDSAVYLCASSPKTGGWTDTQYFGPGTRLTVL.

The V call is TRBV27, the J call TRBJ1-5; D not certain. CDR3 length: 15 residues. In germline, CDR1 is MNHEY, CDR2 SMNVEV (reference sequence). The ends were cut back, 0 bases at V and 8 bases at J, with 14 bases in the middle. CDR3 nucleotide sequence: TGTGCCAGCAGTTTATCGGGCGGCAGAGCGGAGCCCCAGCATTTT. This sequence encodes CASSLSGGRAEPQHF.

The rearrangement links TRBV19 to TRBJ2-2; D might be TRBD2 (7 bases). With 3 bases removed from V and 0 bases from J, the gap between germline ends came to 26 bases. This CDR3 contains 21 residues. From germline, CDR1 is LNHDA and CDR2 SQIVND (reference sequence). CDR3 sequence (DNA): TGTGCCAGTAGTATCTCTGCCCGGGGGAGGGGGTGGGCGTCGAACACCGGGGAGCTGTTTTTT. It yields the protein CASSISARGRGWASNTGELFF.

In this sample, this clone turned up a few times. The J gene is TRBJ1-6, the V gene TRBV5-1; D might be TRBD1 (5 bases). Trimming shortened V by 3 bases and J by 0 bases, and 19 bases separated the two germline ends. Germline lookup yields CDR1 SGHRS and CDR2 YFSETQ. There are 19 residues in the CDR3. The CDR3 here is CASSSAGREKSSYNSPLHF. The DNA of the CDR3 is TGCGCCAGCAGCTCCGCGGGACGCGAGAAGAGCTCCTATAATTCACCCCTCCACTTT.

The chain uses TRBV19 and TRBJ2-1, with 11 positions matching TRBD1. The CDR3 totals 18 residues. Germline values: CDR1 LNHDA, CDR2 SQIVND (reference sequence). Trimming removed 6 bases from V and 7 bases from J; junction bases left unmatched: 17. The CDR3 is CASRDGQGALPGGNEQFF. The DNA for the CDR3 is TGTGCCAGTAGAGATGGACAGGGGGCTCTGCCCGGGGGGAATGAGCAGTTCTTC.

A word on this clone: One junction end does not reproduce the germline sequence, and a read error may be involved. The chain couples TRBV10-1 to TRBJ1-1; D might be TRBD1 (6 bases). Germline V CDR1 and CDR2: WNHNN, SYGVQD (reference sequence). The CDR3 sequence is 14 residues long. The CDR3 DNA reads as TGCGCCGGCAGTGTTTACAGGGCGAACACTGAAGCTTTCTTT. As protein: CAGSVYRANTEAFF.

The J gene is TRBJ2-7, the V gene TRBV4-1; the match to TRBD1 covers 7 bases. Losses at the gene ends were 3 bases for V and 7 bases for J; bases not matched to a gene: 12. The CDR3 loop spans 15 amino acids. CDR1 MGHRA and CDR2 YSYEKL come from the germline V gene. The CDR3 loop reads CASSQLQGLAREQYF. The CDR3 DNA reads as TGCGCCAGCAGCCAGCTACAGGGGTTGGCTCGGGAGCAGTACTTC.

The V and J genes are TRBV27 and TRBJ2-3; TRBD1 matches 11 bases. J was trimmed by 6 bases and V by 6 bases; bases with no gene match: 5. This CDR3 spans 14 amino acids. Germline CDR1 and CDR2: MNHEY and SMNVEV (reference sequence). The CDR3 here is CASRWTGGDDTQYF. The CDR3 region has the DNA TGTGCCAGCAGGTGGACAGGGGGCGACGATACGCAGTATTTT.

The chain carries TRBV7-2 and TRBJ1-2, with TRBD1 matching 7 bases. Germline CDR1 SGHTA, CDR2 FQGNSA. The CDR3 has 13 residues. V lost 5 bases and J lost 6; bases outside the gene matches: 6. The CDR3 nucleotides are TGTGCCAGCAGCCCCGCCGGGACAGATGGCTACACCTTC. Amino acids: CASSPAGTDGYTF.

The chain uses TRBV2 and TRBJ2-5, with D possibly TRBD2 on 5 matching bases. Trimming removed 10 bases at V and 1 base at J, with 19 bases between. The length of the CDR3 is 15 residues. Germline V gene sequence: CDR1 SNHLY, CDR2 FYNNEI. As DNA, the CDR3 is TGTGCCACGAGGACCCGGTCGGGGTTCCAAGAGACCCAGTACTTC. This encodes CATRTRSGFQETQYF.

The chain couples TRBV29-1 to TRBJ2-7, with D possibly being TRBD2 (5 bases). The CDR3 runs 15 residues. In germline, CDR1 is SQVTM, CDR2 ANQGSEA. The germline V and J ends were trimmed by 6 bases and 3 bases, with 21 bases remaining between them. The CDR3 bases are TGCAGCGTGAATCGCGGCCGGGGTAAGGTCTACGAGCAGTACTTC. It translates to CSVNRGRGKVYEQYF.

The CDR3 DNA sequence: TGTGCCACAAGAATGCAGGGGAACCAGCCCCAGCATTTT. Translation gives CATRMQGNQPQHF. The rearrangement uses TRBV6-5 and TRBJ1-5; D possibly corresponds to TRBD1 (6 bases). Trimming left V 10 bases short and J 7 bases short, with 17 bases between. The germline gives CDR1 MNHEY, CDR2 SVGAGI. The CDR3 is 13 residues long.

The V gene is TRBV29-1, the J gene TRBJ1-2; D is possibly TRBD1 (5 bases). Germline V gene data show CDR1 as SQVTM and CDR2 as ANQGSEA. The CDR3 has 14 residues. The V gene lost 0 bases and the J gene lost 5 bases, with 13 bases spanning the gap. The CDR3 sequence is CSVEDLAGPYGYTF. In DNA, the CDR3 is TGCAGCGTTGAAGATCTTGCAGGGCCGTATGGCTACACCTTC.

This clone has more than one count but fewer than ten. The chain is built from TRBV5-4 and TRBJ2-1, with D possibly being TRBD1 (5 bases). In germline, CDR1 is SGHNT, CDR2 YYREEE (reference sequence). V was shortened by 9 bases and J by 4 bases, with 20 bases between the two germline ends. The CDR3 has 15 amino acids. The CDR3 DNA reads as TGTGCCACCACGGCCGGCACAGGACCTTACAATGAGCAGTTCTTC. Translating gives CATTAGTGPYNEQFF.

V gene TRBV25-1 combines with J gene TRBJ2-3; D might be TRBD1 (6 bases). The germline gives CDR1 MGHDK, CDR2 SYGVNS. This CDR3 has 13 amino acids. Trimming pared 8 bases from V and 5 bases from J, leaving 14 bases between. The CDR3 coding sequence is TGTGCCAGCGGACAGAGAGGTGGAGATACGCAGTATTTT. Translated, it gives CASGQRGGDTQYF.

CDR3 DNA: TGTGCCAGCAGCCCTGCGGGGCGGGGGGTTAATGAGCAGTTCTTC. It codes for CASSPAGRGVNEQFF. The V and J genes are TRBV5-4 and TRBJ2-1, with 8 bases identical to TRBD2. V was clipped by 4 bases and J by 7 bases; unmatched bases: 10. Germline V CDR1 and CDR2: SGHNT, YYREEE (reference sequence). This CDR3 is 15 amino acids long.

The chain uses TRBV28 and TRBJ1-5; TRBD1 aligns across 8 bases. CDR1 is MDHEN, CDR2 SYDVKM, per germline. This CDR3 is built from 16 residues. The ends lost 3 bases at V and 3 bases at J; junction bases unmatched: 7. CDR3 DNA sequence: TGTGCCAGCAGTTTTGGGAACAGGGGGAACAATCAGCCCCAGCATTTT. Encoded protein: CASSFGNRGNNQPQHF. The complete variable domain, with remaining parts taken from reference TRBV28 and TRBJ1-5, reads DVKVTQSSRYLVKRTGEKVFLECVQDMDHENMFWYRQDPGLGLRLIYFSYDVKMKEKGDIPEGYSVSREKKERFSLILESASTNQTSMYLCASSFGNRGNNQPQHFGDGTRLSIL.

This sequence joins TRBV19 and TRBJ1-1; D uncertain. The CDR3 contains 13 residues. In germline, CDR1 is LNHDA, CDR2 SQIVND (reference sequence). The V and J ends lost 7 bases and 1 base respectively, with 10 bases between them. In DNA form, the CDR3 reads TGTGCCAGTAATCCCCGGGAGAACACTGAAGCTTTCTTT. Translation: CASNPRENTEAFF.

The chain uses TRBV19 and TRBJ1-6, with TRBD1 identical over 9 bases. Per germline, CDR1 LNHDA and CDR2 SQIVND (reference sequence). The CDR3 is made up of 14 amino acids. V lost 7 bases and J lost 10; bases outside the gene matches: 8. CDR3 residues: CASTRTGEGSPLHF. The CDR3 bases are TGTGCCAGTACCAGGACAGGGGAAGGATCACCCCTCCACTTT.

There are a few counts of this clone. The V and J genes are TRBV10-3 and TRBJ2-5; D might be TRBD1 (6 bases). Germline V lookup: CDR1 ENHRY, CDR2 SYGVKD. This CDR3 contains 13 residues. Trimming shortened V by 4 bases and J by 1 base, and 7 bases separated the two germline ends. The CDR3 region is CAISVRGQETQYF. The CDR3 bases are TGTGCCATCAGTGTCAGGGGCCAAGAGACCCAGTACTTC.

The V call is TRBV2, the J call TRBJ2-5, with 7 bases fitting TRBD1. CDR1 is SNHLY and CDR2 is FYNNEI in the germline V gene. The CDR3 is made up of 14 amino acids. J was trimmed by 2 bases and V by 2 bases; bases with no gene match: 2. CDR3 nucleotides: TGTGCCAGCAGTGAAACAGGGGTGCAAGAGACCCAGTACTTC. Translated, it gives CASSETGVQETQYF.

This clone was found a few times. The CDR3 spells CASSYSRTHAGTEAFF. CDR3 nucleotide sequence: TGTGCCAGCAGTTATTCTAGGACCCACGCGGGCACTGAAGCTTTCTTT. J is TRBJ1-1 and V is TRBV28; no reliable D call. V was cut by 4 bases and J by 4 bases, with 19 bases left in between. The CDR3 covers 16 residues. Germline CDR1 reads MDHEN; CDR2 reads SYDVKM.

This clone was counted only a few times. This chain links TRBV7-2 with TRBJ1-1; unclear D gene. V was trimmed by 0 bases and J by 8 bases, leaving 10 bases between them. The CDR3 has 13 amino acids. Germline-derived CDR1 and CDR2 are SGHTA and FQGNSA. CDR3 in DNA: TGTGCCAGCAGCTTAGCGAGAGGGAAAGAAGCTTTCTTT. The encoded protein is CASSLARGKEAFF.